This entry features one TCR beta chain sequence. Antigen unknown. This specimen comes from a study of shared clonotypes between healthy human individuals. CDR3 size: 15 residues. The germline gives CDR1 LGHNA, CDR2 YSLEER. Losses at the gene ends were 4 bases for V and 4 bases for J; bases not matched to a gene: 7. Points from the study as a whole: Some naive CD4 clonotypes, 4% to 6%, turned up in common across four donors.

Sequencing was at deep level. Every subset had its genomic DNA shared out evenly among several immunoSEQ plates. Libraries were prepared by immunoSEQ multiplex PCR; TCRdb keeps only in-frame clonotypes and omits some of them. The table lists over a million clones, about 84% of them singletons. Sequencing used memory CD4+ T cells from PBMCs. The sample's subset: CD45RA-negative fraction. This TCR derives from a man aged 18 to 29 in good health. Some clones in this sample may be carry-over from other donors' samples. The V call is TRBV4-3, the J call TRBJ2-7; 10 bases are shared with TRBD2. CDR3 in amino acids: CASSPWTSGTYEQYF. The CDR3 bases are TGCGCCAGCAGCCCCTGGACTAGCGGAACATACGAGCAGTACTTC.